This T cell receptor beta chain is drawn from a study of cytomegalovirus exposure and HLA in healthy donors. Looked up from germline, CDR1 is SGDLS and CDR2 is YYNGEE. CDR3 length: 13 amino acids. V was cut by 4 bases and J by 2 bases, with 10 bases left in between. The PCR was carried out with 60 Vbeta primers and 13 Jbeta primers. Clones were sequenced by immunoSEQ multiplex PCR, and TCRdb holds only the in-frame ones, with some missing. The table includes about 160,000 clones, about 81% detected once. The chain links TRBV9 to TRBJ2-7, with D tentatively TRBD2 (6 bases). The clonotype comes from a girl aged 2-10 years in good health and CMV-seropositive. The sequenced sample was PBMCs. The CDR3 DNA reads as TGTGCCAGCAGCTCCGGGACTCCCTACGAGCAGTACTTC. It encodes CASSSGTPYEQYF.